The entry below gives a single T cell receptor beta chain sequence along with its context. Its antigen is unidentified. The data belong to a study of shared clonotypes between healthy human individuals. This CDR3 has 13 residues. CDR1 is LNHNV and CDR2 is YYDKDF in the germline V gene (reference sequence). V shed 4 bases, J shed 8 bases, and the junction held 7 bases outside the gene matches. Study-wide findings and caveats: Shared clonotypes: 4.5% to 6.5% naive CD4, around 3.4% naive CD8, roughly 2.4% memory CD4, more than 0.3% memory CD8.

Each subset's genomic DNA was split evenly across several immunoSEQ plates. Repertoires were generated with immunoSEQ multiplex PCR, while TCRdb's copy carries only in-frame clones and drops some. Here the sample spans more than 1 million clones, approximately 80% being singletons. This sequence originates from a man between 18 and 35 years old in good health. Some clones in this sample may be carry-over from other donors' samples. V is TRBV15 and J is TRBJ1-1; 7 bases are shared with TRBD1. The sample comprised memory CD4+ T cells from PBMCs. Described subset: CD45RA-negative fraction. This CDR3 is CATSTVDRTEAFF. DNA for the CDR3: TGTGCCACCAGCACCGTGGACAGGACCGAAGCTTTCTTT.